A selection of T cell receptor beta chains follows, all from one sample in a study of T cell responses to AZD1222 COVID-19 vaccine. The assay was immunoSEQ multiplex PCR, and TCRdb's table has in-frame clones only and misses some. The table records 90,000 to 120,000 clones, approximately 88% of them present only once. The material was peripheral blood, obtained on day 0 of AZD1222 vaccination. The origin of the receptors is an adult in good health. The CDR3 runs from the conserved cysteine through the conserved F or W. Fields, in order: D gene, V gene, CDR3 length, clone size, J gene, CDR3 DNA, CDR3 protein. D genes are given only for firm matches. The listing skips clone size in some rows; elsewhere it reads once, few, many or a size class.

>-|TRBV7-8|14|-|TRBJ1-5
TGTGCCAGCAGCCAGAGACAGCAGATTGAGCCCCAGCATTTT
CASSQRQQIEPQHF
>-|TRBV27|18|-|TRBJ2-6
TGTGCCAGCAGTCTTTCCCTCGGGTCCAGAACTGGGGCCAACGTCCTGACTTTC
CASSLSLGSRTGANVLTF
>TRBD2|TRBV6-2/TRBV6-3|17|few|TRBJ2-3
TGTGCCAGCAGTTACCCCACTAGCGGCCTATACACAGATACGCAGTATTTT
CASSYPTSGLYTDTQYF
>-|TRBV27|14|-|TRBJ1-5
TGTGCCAGCAGTTTATCGTCAGGGAATCAGCCCCAGCATTTT
CASSLSSGNQPQHF
>TRBD1|TRBV27|19|-|TRBJ1-5
TGTGCCAGCAGCTCCCTCGACAGGGGGCTTTTGGCGTGGAATCAGCCCCAGCATTTT
CASSSLDRGLLAWNQPQHF
>-|TRBV7-8|14|-|TRBJ1-3
TGTGCCAGCAGCCATAAGGCAGGGGGAAACACCATATATTTT
CASSHKAGGNTIYF
>-|TRBV24-1|14|-|TRBJ1-5
TGTGCCACCAGTGACGCGGCAGGTTATCAGCCCCAGCATTTT
CATSDAAGYQPQHF
>-|TRBV5-1|13|-|TRBJ1-1
TGCGCCAGCAGCCACGGGACGGCCACTGAAGCTTTCTTT
CASSHGTATEAFF
>-|TRBV12-3/TRBV12-4|13|-|TRBJ2-7
TGTGCCAGCAGAAGGGACCACTTCAGCGAGCAGTACTTC
CASRRDHFSEQYF
>-|TRBV28|16|-|TRBJ1-5
TGTGCCAGCAGATCTACAGGGACCTATAGCAATCAGCCCCAGCATTTT
CASRSTGTYSNQPQHF
>-|TRBV28|15|-|TRBJ2-3
TGTGCCAGCAGTTTATGGGAGGGAGATTCAGATACGCAGTATTTT
CASSLWEGDSDTQYF
>TRBD1|TRBV2|14|-|TRBJ1-2
TGTGCCAGCAGTTTTGACAGGGGGCGTGATGGCTACACCTTC
CASSFDRGRDGYTF
>-|TRBV6-5|15|once|TRBJ1-4
TGTGCCAGCAGTTACGTCGGTGCAACTAATGAAAAACTGTTTTTT
CASSYVGATNEKLFF
>-|TRBV4-1|14|-|TRBJ1-2
TGCGCCAGCAGCCCAACAAGGGGGGACTATGGCTACACCTTC
CASSPTRGDYGYTF
>-|TRBV27|16|-|TRBJ1-6
TGTGCCAGCAGTGCCCGGGGTAGCTCCTATAATTCACCCCTCCACTTT
CASSARGSSYNSPLHF
>-|TRBV6-5|15|-|TRBJ2-7
TGTGCCAGCTCAACGCCCGGACCAATCCCCAACGAGCAGTACTTC
CASSTPGPIPNEQYF
>-|TRBV2|10|-|TRBJ1-2
TGTGCCAGCATGGAATATGGCTACACCTTC
CASMEYGYTF
>TRBD1|TRBV2|15|-|TRBJ1-5
TGTGCCAGCAGTGTCCAGGGGGGAGGAGATCAGCCCCAGCATTTT
CASSVQGGGDQPQHF
>TRBD2|TRBV6-2/TRBV6-3|15|-|TRBJ2-1
TGTGCCAGCAGCTCCGGGACTAGGGCCTACAATGAGCAGTTCTTC
CASSSGTRAYNEQFF
>-|TRBV9|15|-|TRBJ1-4
TGTGCCAGCAGCGTAGCCCTTGGGACTGCTGAAAAACTGTTTTTT
CASSVALGTAEKLFF
>-|TRBV28|10|once|TRBJ2-4
TGTGCCAGCATGAGTACCATTCAGTACTTC
CASMSTIQYF
>-|TRBV5-8|14|-|TRBJ1-5
TGTGCCAGCGGTCGGTCCTATAGCAATCAGCCCCAGCATTTT
CASGRSYSNQPQHF
>TRBD2|TRBV7-9|14|few|TRBJ2-1
TGTGCCAGCAGCTTAGCGGCTAGCGGGAGGCGGCAGTTCTTC
CASSLAASGRRQFF
>-|TRBV5-1|13|once|TRBJ2-1
TGCGCCAGCAGCTTCTACCCGGGAAATGAGCAGTTCTTC
CASSFYPGNEQFF
>TRBD1|TRBV12-5|18|-|TRBJ1-1
TGTGCTAGTGGTGTGGGACAGGGGGTAGTGTTAGCGAACACTGAAGCTTTCTTT
CASGVGQGVVLANTEAFF
>-|TRBV9|14|-|TRBJ1-2
TGTGCCAGCAGCTTCAGGACCGGATACTATGGCTACACCTTC
CASSFRTGYYGYTF
>-|TRBV7-3|11|-|TRBJ1-2
TGTGCCGCCCGGACCTTCTATGGCTACACCTTC
CAARTFYGYTF
>-|TRBV5-4|13|-|TRBJ2-5
TGTGCCAGCAGCTTGGCACATTACGAGACCCAGTACTTC
CASSLAHYETQYF
>TRBD1|TRBV7-9|14|-|TRBJ2-7
TGTGCCAGCAGCCATGGACAGGGACGGCACGAGCAGTACTTC
CASSHGQGRHEQYF
>-|TRBV29-1|13|-|TRBJ2-7
TGCAGCGTTGTGGGGGGTACCTCCTACGAGCAGTACTTC
CSVVGGTSYEQYF
>TRBD1|TRBV11-3|15|-|TRBJ2-7
TGTGCCAGCAGCCGGGGACAGGGGTTGGCCTACGAGCAGTACTTC
CASSRGQGLAYEQYF
>-|TRBV6-5|13|-|TRBJ2-7
TGTGCCACCCGGGACGCAGCGTCCTACGAGCAGTACTTC
CATRDAASYEQYF
>-|TRBV28|11|-|TRBJ2-2
TGTGCCAGCAGCGGCGCCGGGGAGCTGTTTTTT
CASSGAGELFF
>TRBD1|TRBV4-3|14|-|TRBJ1-2
TGCGCCAGCAGCCCATACAGGGGGTACTATGGCTACACCTTC
CASSPYRGYYGYTF
>-|TRBV7-6|13|-|TRBJ1-2
TGTGCCAGCAGCCCCATTGAACTATACGGCTACACCTTC
CASSPIELYGYTF
>TRBD2|TRBV9|15|once|TRBJ2-7
TGTGCCAGCAGCGTGACTAGCGGGAGCTTCTACGAGCAGTACTTC
CASSVTSGSFYEQYF
>-|TRBV7-3|15|-|TRBJ2-7
TGTGCCAGCAGCTTAACTTCCGTGGGTCCAAACGAGCAGTACTTC
CASSLTSVGPNEQYF
>-|TRBV7-2|16|-|TRBJ1-1
TGTGCCAGCAGCTTAGCCGGCGGGGGTCGGAGCACTGAAGCTTTCTTT
CASSLAGGGRSTEAFF
>-|TRBV7-9|14|-|TRBJ2-5
TGTGCCAGCAGCCCACCGGGGGCTCGGGAGACCCAGTACTTC
CASSPPGARETQYF
>TRBD1|TRBV5-6|14|-|TRBJ1-6
TGTGCCAGCAGCTTGGGACAGGGTCAGTCACCCCTCCACTTT
CASSLGQGQSPLHF
>-|TRBV5-1|14|-|TRBJ2-5
TGCGCCAGCAGCTTGTGGGTTAACGGCGAGACCCAGTACTTC
CASSLWVNGETQYF
>-|TRBV5-6|14|-|TRBJ2-7
TGTGCCAGCAGCTTTAGTAGCGGAGCCTACGAGCAGTACTTC
CASSFSSGAYEQYF
>-|TRBV5-4|14|-|TRBJ1-6
TGTGCCAGCAGCCCTCAGGGGCCTAATTCACCCCTCCACTTT
CASSPQGPNSPLHF